The 9 T cell receptor beta chains in this list originate from one sample, sequenced in a study of identical twins. TCRdb recomputed calls from the 5' RACE reads with MiXCR, one row per CDR3 protein. Altogether approximately 550,000 distinct CDR3 sequences are present, around 24% being singletons, with the ten largest covering around 0.47%. These records were also assigned to another study, of yellow fever vaccine responses in identical twins.

Sequenced sample: CD4+ T cells sorted from blood. The origin of the receptors is a woman younger than 35 in good health.

This sequence joins TRBV20-1 and TRBJ2-1, with TRBD1 matching 8 bases. This CDR3 has 15 residues. The junction had 9 bases not matched to a gene; V was cut back by 1 base and J by 7 bases. Germline V gene sequence: CDR1 DFQATT, CDR2 SNEGSKA (reference sequence). This CDR3 reads CSARAGTGTGNEQFF. DNA for the CDR3: TGCAGTGCTAGAGCTGGGACAGGAACTGGGAATGAGCAGTTCTTC.

This chain joins TRBV12-3 or TRBV12-4 and TRBJ2-1; 15 nucleotides match TRBD2. After removal of 5 bases from V and 15 bases from J, the junction contained 2 bases not matched to a gene. This CDR3 contains 12 residues. CDR3: CASSTGLAGGFF. Here the CDR3 DNA reads TGTGCCAGCAGTACGGGACTAGCGGGAGGGTTCTTC.

This rearrangement joins TRBV6-1 to TRBJ1-5, with D unresolved. Trimming removed 1 base from V and 3 bases from J, with 10 bases in between. CDR1 is MNHNS, CDR2 SASEGT, per germline. The CDR3 length is 15 residues. CDR3 sequence reads: CASSEVAGVNQPQHF. CDR3 DNA sequence: TGTGCCAGCAGTGAAGTGGCCGGGGTCAATCAGCCCCAGCATTTT.

The V call is TRBV12-3 or TRBV12-4, the J call TRBJ2-7, with 8 positions matching TRBD2. V shed 5 bases, J shed 3 bases, and the junction held 9 bases outside the gene matches. The CDR3 runs to 15 residues. The CDR3 DNA follows: TGTGCCAGCAGTAAGCGGGAGCCAAGAATCTACGAGCAGTACTTC. Protein sequence: CASSKREPRIYEQYF.

The chain recombines TRBV7-9 with TRBJ2-1, with 7 bases that match TRBD2. V trimming: 8 bases; J trimming: 0 bases; junction bases outside the gene matches: 7. The CDR3 has 15 amino acids. Germline V gives CDR1 SEHNR, CDR2 FQNEAQ (reference sequence). CDR3 residues: CASRGGSFSYNEQFF. In DNA, the CDR3 is TGTGCCAGCCGCGGCGGGAGCTTCTCCTACAATGAGCAGTTCTTC.

This clonotype appeared a few times. The chain links TRBV12-3 or TRBV12-4 to TRBJ2-7; unclear D gene. Trimming cost V 3 bases and J 6 bases, with 9 bases left between them. The CDR3 length is 12 residues. The CDR3 reads CASSFYYREQYF. DNA of the CDR3: TGTGCCAGCAGTTTTTACTATCGCGAGCAGTACTTC.

This clonotype was counted a few times. This chain connects TRBV5-1 to TRBJ1-1; D not resolved. From germline, CDR1 is SGHRS and CDR2 YFSETQ. The length of the CDR3 is 14 residues. Trimming removed 6 bases at V and 1 base at J, with 13 bases between. The DNA of the CDR3 is TGCGCCAGCAAAACACAAGTTGGGAACACTGAAGCTTTCTTT. Its translation: CASKTQVGNTEAFF.

The chain has TRBV5-1 and TRBJ2-7; D gene ambiguous. The CDR3 extends over 13 amino acids. Germline-derived CDR1 and CDR2 are SGHRS and YFSETQ. Trimming stripped 2 bases from V and 5 bases from J, with 11 bases between. The CDR3 is CASSFDFPNEQYF. CDR3 sequence (DNA): TGCGCCAGCAGCTTTGACTTCCCTAACGAGCAGTACTTC.

This clonotype has a handful of counts. The chain recombines TRBV2 with TRBJ2-1; no clear D. Germline CDR1 reads SNHLY; CDR2 reads FYNNEI. The length of the CDR3 is 14 residues. The ends were cut back, 3 bases at V and 1 base at J, with 7 bases in the middle. The chain's CDR3 is CASSDWVSYNEQFF. Written as DNA, the CDR3 is TGTGCCAGCAGTGATTGGGTTTCCTACAATGAGCAGTTCTTC.